The rows below give T cell receptor beta chains drawn from one sample of a study of long-term antiretroviral therapy in people with HIV. Data came from immunoSEQ multiplex PCR; TCRdb stores just in-frame clones and leaves some out. The sample contains about 34,000 clones, 70% to 90% of which appear only once. This sample comprised unsorted PBMCs, obtained 1.1 years after starting antiretroviral therapy. The receptors originated from a young man with HIV. Each CDR3 is given with its conserved first and last residue. The order of the fields is J gene, V gene, D gene, clone size, CDR3 DNA, CDR3 protein. The D gene is left open where the match is weak. The size entry is marked missing in some rows and otherwise reads once, few, many or a size class.

J: TRBJ1-2; V: TRBV19; D: TRBD1; size: once; DNA: TGTGCCAGTAGTCCTCGGGACAGATTTTTGGCCGATGGCTACACCTTC; CDR3: CASSPRDRFLADGYTF
J: TRBJ2-7; V: TRBV11-2; D: TRBD2; size: NA; DNA: TGTGCCAGCAGGACGCCTAGCGGGAGAGGCAACGAGCAGTACTTC; CDR3: CASRTPSGRGNEQYF
J: TRBJ1-6; V: TRBV7-2; D: TRBD1; size: NA; DNA: TGTGCCAGCAGCTTGCCGGGACAGAATAATTCACCCCTCCACTTT; CDR3: CASSLPGQNNSPLHF
J: TRBJ2-1; V: TRBV7-3; D: NA; size: NA; DNA: TGTGCCAGCAGCTTAGGAGGGGGCTCCTACAATGAGCAGTTCTTC; CDR3: CASSLGGGSYNEQFF
J: TRBJ2-7; V: TRBV7-6; D: TRBD2; size: NA; DNA: TGTGCCAGCAGCCTCGGGACTAGCGGGTCATTCTACGAGCAGTACTTC; CDR3: CASSLGTSGSFYEQYF
J: TRBJ2-7; V: TRBV7-6; D: TRBD1; size: NA; DNA: TGTGCCAGCAGCAGTAAACCGGGACAGGGGCTGCGGTACTTC; CDR3: CASSSKPGQGLRYF
J: TRBJ2-1; V: TRBV25-1; D: TRBD2; size: NA; DNA: TGTGCCAGCAGTGAATTTGCGGGGGGAAATGAGCAGTTCTTC; CDR3: CASSEFAGGNEQFF
J: TRBJ2-7; V: TRBV5-4; D: TRBD2; size: NA; DNA: TGTGCCAGCAGCTTGCGGGGAGGGTACGAGCAGTACTTC; CDR3: CASSLRGGYEQYF
J: TRBJ2-7; V: TRBV2; D: NA; size: few; DNA: TGTGCCAGCAGCAAGGGGGGGCAGTACTTC; CDR3: CASSKGGQYF
J: TRBJ2-1; V: TRBV15; D: TRBD2; size: NA; DNA: TGTGCCACCGTCGAGGGACTACTCAACAATGAGCAGTTCTTC; CDR3: CATVEGLLNNEQFF
J: TRBJ2-5; V: TRBV14; D: NA; size: NA; DNA: TGTGCCAGCAGAGCAGCGGGTCGGGAGACCCAGTACTTC; CDR3: CASRAAGRETQYF
J: TRBJ1-5; V: TRBV15; D: NA; size: NA; DNA: TGTGCCACCAGCAGAGACCCGATAGGGGATCAGCCCCAGCATTTT; CDR3: CATSRDPIGDQPQHF
J: TRBJ2-7; V: TRBV5-6; D: NA; size: once; DNA: TGTGCCAGCAGCCCAGGTTCCTACGAGCAGTACTTC; CDR3: CASSPGSYEQYF
J: TRBJ2-7; V: TRBV6-5; D: TRBD1; size: NA; DNA: TGTGCCAGTTATGGACAGGGGGACTACGAGCAGTACTTC; CDR3: CASYGQGDYEQYF